This is a list of T cell receptor beta chains from one sample in a study of PD-1 blockade in mismatch repair-deficient tumors. Method: immunoSEQ multiplex PCR; TCRdb's copy keeps in-frame clones and lacks some. The table has around 39,000 clones, 65% to 85% seen once. Specimen: PBMCs, collected 38 to 40 weeks after starting pembrolizumab. These receptors all stem from an adult with mismatch repair-deficient cancer. Both conserved end residues are part of each CDR3.

>TRBJ2-7|14|TRBV4-2
CASSQGLAGGEQYF
>TRBJ1-6|15|TRBV4-1
CASSQEPGFQSPLHF
>TRBJ2-7|14|TRBV10-3
CAISESTGISEQYF
>TRBJ2-2|18|TRBV4-1
CASSSRWTSGKDTGELFF
>TRBJ2-7|15|TRBV9
CASSVAAGRGYEQYF
>TRBJ2-1|13|TRBV7-3
CASSSDRNNEQFF
>TRBJ2-7|13|TRBV28
CASSSQGPYEQYF
>TRBJ2-1|15|TRBV7-3
CASRSVAGGRNEQFF
>TRBJ2-1|13|TRBV11-3
CASSAGSYNEQFF
>TRBJ1-3|12|TRBV4-1
CASSPSGNTIYF
>TRBJ1-5|15|TRBV5-6
CASSSLRQGDQPQHF
>TRBJ1-2|15|TRBV28
CASRYQGARDYGYTF
>TRBJ2-2|17|TRBV6-1
CASSEWGQGTNTGELFF
>TRBJ1-5|13|TRBV10-3
CAIDRDGNQPQHF
>TRBJ1-5|14|TRBV27
CASSSTGGVGPQHF
>TRBJ1-4|14|TRBV7-9
CASSRGQLNEKLFF
>TRBJ1-5|14|TRBV21-1
CASSKVSCSQPQHF
>TRBJ2-5|16|TRBV5-6
CASSLLSAGSQETQYF
>TRBJ1-2|15|TRBV9
CASTAPGTASFGYTF
>TRBJ2-2|16|TRBV28
CASKTSGMPNTGELFF
>TRBJ1-2|16|TRBV2
CASSESGQGLNYGYTF
>TRBJ1-5|14|TRBV30
CAWKDRDRGVPQHF
>TRBJ2-4|13|TRBV7-3
CASSTGRRGIQYF
>TRBJ2-2|16|TRBV2
CASNGQGAPNTGELFF
>TRBJ2-2|13|TRBV4-2
CASSQRGDGELFF
>TRBJ2-1|15|TRBV6-5
CASSPLAGGGNEQFF
>TRBJ2-2|15|TRBV6-1
CASSEADRGTGELFF
>TRBJ1-2|14|TRBV2
CASSEEQGLYGYTF